These 5 T cell receptor beta chains were all obtained from the same sample, sequenced in a study of early T cells in non-severe SARS-CoV-2 infection (dated by TCRdb to the early 2020s). Libraries were prepared through 5' RACE. The instrument given in TCRdb is NextSeq 500. The public sequencing data were trimmed at Q25 with fastp and processed into clonotypes with MiXCR by TCRdb, which kept only in-frame beta chains. Entries that share a CDR3 protein sequence are merged under the most common genes and DNA. The sample contains about 59,000 distinct CDR3 sequences, around 13% of them found a single time. The top ten clonotypes cover 1.1% to 1.5% of the sample. The sample comprised whole blood. Receptor source: an adult who was a healthcare worker with PCR-confirmed SARS-CoV-2 infection or an uninfected control (not recorded which).

This rearrangement joins TRBV5-1 to TRBJ2-5; TRBD1 might be the D (5 bases). With 2 bases removed from V and 5 bases from J, the gap between germline ends came to 16 bases. In germline, CDR1 is SGHRS, CDR2 YFSETQ. The CDR3 contains 15 residues. The CDR3 here is CASSFQGSIGETQYF. DNA for the CDR3: TGCGCCAGCAGCTTCCAGGGTAGCATAGGGGAGACCCAGTACTTC. Full variable domain (outside the CDR3, taken from reference TRBV5-1 and TRBJ2-5): KAGVTQTPRYLIKTRGQQVTLSCSPISGHRSVSWYQQTPGQGLQFLFEYFSETQRNKGNFPGRFSGRQFSNSRSEMNVSTLELGDSALYLCASSFQGSIGETQYFGPGTRLLVL.

The table lists this clonotype with many counts. The chain links TRBV9 to TRBJ2-2; tentatively, D is TRBD1 (6 bases). CDR1 and CDR2 (germline): SGDLS, YYNGEE. The CDR3 is 20 amino acids. Between the trimmed V and J ends, which lost 1 base and 3 bases, there was a span of 25 bases. The chain's CDR3 is CASSVSPMTGGVRYTGELFF. Here the CDR3 DNA reads TGTGCCAGCAGCGTATCCCCAATGACAGGAGGCGTGAGGTACACCGGGGAGCTGTTTTTT.

This clonotype is medium-sized in the sample. J is TRBJ2-1 and V is TRBV18, with 8 bases aligning to TRBD2. Germline CDR1 KGHSH, CDR2 LQKENI. Trimming removed 3 bases from V and 5 bases from J; junction bases left unmatched: 18. This CDR3 contains 19 residues. For the CDR3, the DNA is TGTGCCAGCTCACCCATACCAACCCAGCGGGGGCCTTTGGACAATGAGCAGTTCTTC. Translating gives CASSPIPTQRGPLDNEQFF.

This clonotype has ten or more counts. CDR3 in DNA: TGTGCCAGCAGTTACATGTCGGGGTACGAGCAGTACTTC. It specifies CASSYMSGYEQYF. The rearrangement uses TRBV6-2 or TRBV6-3 and TRBJ2-7, with D possibly matching TRBD2 (5 bases). Trimming left V 2 bases short and J 4 bases short, with 9 bases between. This CDR3 has 13 residues. Germline loops: CDR1 MNHEY, CDR2 SVGEGT.

The sample holds a few counts of this clonotype. The chain links TRBV3-1 to TRBJ1-4; D gene ambiguous. V gave up 2 bases and J gave up 12 bases, with 13 bases separating them. Germline CDR1 reads LGHDT; CDR2 reads YNNKEL (reference sequence). The CDR3 extends over 13 amino acids. The CDR3 DNA reads as TGTGCCAGCAGCCAAAGGAGTACTTGGGAACTGTTTTTT. It is translated as CASSQRSTWELFF. The whole variable domain, filled in from reference TRBV3-1 and TRBJ1-4, reads DTAVSQTPKYLVTQMGNDKSIKCEQNLGHDTMYWYKQDSKKFLKIMFSYNNKELIINETVPNRFSPKSPDKAHLNLHINSLELGDSAVYFCASSQRSTWELFFGSGTQLSVL.